Listed below are T cell receptor beta chains from one sample, sequenced in a study of neurological immune-mediated disorders. TCRdb fed the 5' RACE reads into MiXCR, producing one record per CDR3 protein. This table holds roughly 29,000 distinct CDR3 sequences, roughly a quarter found once. Sequenced: CD4+ T cells from blood. The receptors were gathered from a man in his forties or fifties with HTLV-1-associated myelopathy (HAM/TSP). Both conserved end residues are part of each CDR3.

TRBV14 | CASSQVGSSGSRIDTQYF
TRBV5-1 | CASRDDRAGNTIYF
TRBV20-1 | CSARIIAGGYREQFF
TRBV5-5 | CASSLSTGGLSSGNTIYF
TRBV5-8 | CASSLQGFSNQPQHF
TRBV20-1 | CSARGGYLAKNIQYF
TRBV20-1 | CSARDPWAYEQYF
TRBV2 | CASSSDRGSNTQFF
TRBV12-3/TRBV12-4 | CASSFSDIQYF
TRBV6-1 | CATRTSGGGTDTQYF
TRBV5-8 | CASSLAEGLIIIDEQFF
TRBV3-1 | CASSRGQGSYEQYF
TRBV20-1 | CSAGVYNEQFF
TRBV9 | CASSVVGGETNEQFF
TRBV5-1 | CASSLGTVSGASYEQYF
TRBV18 | CASSPPRTVVNSPLHF
TRBV20-1 | CSARSPGQGWYGYTF
TRBV5-7 | CASSFYICSAARGMGKTQYF
TRBV20-1 | CSARRGRLDTQYF
TRBV6-5 | CASSDRVAGDTQYF
TRBV24-1 | CATSDPLGSGDYGYTF
TRBV28 | CASSLAGQSSYEQYF
TRBV28 | CASTSGTIYGYTF
TRBV5-1 | CASSEQGDTQYF
TRBV12-3/TRBV12-4 | CASSPQGLDGYTF
TRBV18 | CASSRNSGAQDGYTF
TRBV20-1 | CSAKGDEKLFF
TRBV20-1 | CSARDEHLSAGNTEAFF
TRBV7-2 | CASSFPTGNPPLHF
TRBV4-2 | CASSQGTGTYEQYF
TRBV5-5 | CASLRGGAGETQYF
TRBV20-1 | CSATGGDKPQHF
TRBV6-1 | CASSEQWQGGNQPQHF
TRBV29-1 | CSVHGGAADTQYF
TRBV20-1 | CSATFREGRTDTQYF
TRBV5-1 | CASSLAGGLAGTTDTQYF
TRBV4-2 | CASSDGSDRVVNF
TRBV12-3/TRBV12-4 | CASSPSDSPYGYTF
TRBV20-1 | CSAREAGYNEQFF
TRBV25-1 | CASSGLGHKAFF
TRBV20-1 | CSARDEHLAAGNTEAFF
TRBV20-1 | CSARRLAGGADTQYF
TRBV7-8 | CASSSIGRTEAFF
TRBV6-5 | CATLRGSTEAFF